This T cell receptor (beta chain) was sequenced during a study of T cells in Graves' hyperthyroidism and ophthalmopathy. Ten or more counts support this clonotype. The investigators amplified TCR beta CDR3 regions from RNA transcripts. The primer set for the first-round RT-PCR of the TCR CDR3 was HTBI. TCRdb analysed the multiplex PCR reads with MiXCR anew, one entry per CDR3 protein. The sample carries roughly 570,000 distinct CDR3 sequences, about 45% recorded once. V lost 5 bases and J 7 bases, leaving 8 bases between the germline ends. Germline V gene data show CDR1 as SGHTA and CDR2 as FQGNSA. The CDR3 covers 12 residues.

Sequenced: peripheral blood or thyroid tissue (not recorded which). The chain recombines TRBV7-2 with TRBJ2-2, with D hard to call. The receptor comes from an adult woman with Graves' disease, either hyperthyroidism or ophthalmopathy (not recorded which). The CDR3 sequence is CASSPTNGELFF. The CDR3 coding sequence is TGTGCCAGCAGCCCAACCAACGGGGAGCTGTTTTTT. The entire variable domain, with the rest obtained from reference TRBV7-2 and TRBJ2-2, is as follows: GAGVSQSPSNKVTEKGKDVELRCDPISGHTALYWYRQSLGQGLEFLIYFQGNSAPDKSGLPSDRFSAERTGGSVSTLTIQRTQQEDSAVYLCASSPTNGELFFGEGSRLTVL.